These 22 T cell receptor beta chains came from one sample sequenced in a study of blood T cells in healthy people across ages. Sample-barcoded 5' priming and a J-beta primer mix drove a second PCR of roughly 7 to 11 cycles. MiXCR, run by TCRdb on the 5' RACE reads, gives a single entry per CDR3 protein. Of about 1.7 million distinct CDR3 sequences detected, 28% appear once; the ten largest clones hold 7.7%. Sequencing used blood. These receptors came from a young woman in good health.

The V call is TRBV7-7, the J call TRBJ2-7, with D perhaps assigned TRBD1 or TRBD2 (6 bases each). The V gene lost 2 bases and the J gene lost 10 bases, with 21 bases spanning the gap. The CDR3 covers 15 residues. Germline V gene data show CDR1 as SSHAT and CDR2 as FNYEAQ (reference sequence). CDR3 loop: CASSLMAGAREAQYF. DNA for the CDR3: TGTGCCAGCAGCTTAATGGCAGGGGCTAGGGAGGCCCAGTACTTC. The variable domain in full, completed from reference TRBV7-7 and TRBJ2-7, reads GAGVSQSPRYKVTKRGQDVTLRCDPISSHATLYWYQQALGQGPEFLTYFNYEAQPDKSGLPSDRFSAERPEGSISTLTIQRTEQRDSAMYRCASSLMAGAREAQYFGPGTRLTVT.

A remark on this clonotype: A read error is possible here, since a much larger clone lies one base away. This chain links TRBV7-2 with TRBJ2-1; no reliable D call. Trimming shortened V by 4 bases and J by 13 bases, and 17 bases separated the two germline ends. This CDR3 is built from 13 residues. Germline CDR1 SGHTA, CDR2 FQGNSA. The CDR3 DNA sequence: TGTGCCAGCAGCTACCTAGTACAAGAGACCCAGTTCTTC. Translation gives CASSYLVQETQFF.

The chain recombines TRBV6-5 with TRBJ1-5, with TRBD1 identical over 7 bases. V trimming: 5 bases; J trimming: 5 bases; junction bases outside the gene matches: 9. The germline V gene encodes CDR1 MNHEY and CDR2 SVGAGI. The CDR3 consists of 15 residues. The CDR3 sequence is CASSPRDRVDQPQHF. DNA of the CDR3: TGTGCCAGCAGTCCAAGAGACAGGGTTGATCAGCCCCAGCATTTT.

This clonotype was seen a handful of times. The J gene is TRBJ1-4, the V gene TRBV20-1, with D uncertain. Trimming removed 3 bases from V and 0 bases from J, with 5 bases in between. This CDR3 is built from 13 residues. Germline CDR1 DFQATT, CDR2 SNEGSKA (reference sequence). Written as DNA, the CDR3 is TGCAGTGCTAGGGGGTCAACTAATGAAAAACTGTTTTTT. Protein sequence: CSARGSTNEKLFF.

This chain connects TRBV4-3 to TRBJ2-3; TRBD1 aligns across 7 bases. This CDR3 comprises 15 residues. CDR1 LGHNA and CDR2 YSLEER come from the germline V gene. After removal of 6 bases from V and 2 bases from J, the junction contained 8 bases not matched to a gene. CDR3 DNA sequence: TGCGCCAGCAGTCGAGGACAGGAAACCACAGATACGCAGTATTTT. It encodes CASSRGQETTDTQYF.

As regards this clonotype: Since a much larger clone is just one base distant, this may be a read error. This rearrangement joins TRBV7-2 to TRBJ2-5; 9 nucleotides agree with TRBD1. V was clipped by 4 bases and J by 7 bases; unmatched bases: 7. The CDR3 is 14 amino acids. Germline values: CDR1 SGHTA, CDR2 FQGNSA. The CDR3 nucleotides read TGTGCCAGCAGCTCGGGGACAGGGTTACGGACCCAGTACTTC. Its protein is CASSSGTGLRTQYF.

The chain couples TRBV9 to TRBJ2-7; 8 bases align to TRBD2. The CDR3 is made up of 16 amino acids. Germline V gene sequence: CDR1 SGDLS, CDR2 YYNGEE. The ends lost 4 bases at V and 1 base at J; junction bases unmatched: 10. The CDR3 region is CASSTGGGSESYEQYF. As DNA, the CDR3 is TGTGCCAGCAGCACGGGCGGGGGGAGCGAGTCCTACGAGCAGTACTTC.

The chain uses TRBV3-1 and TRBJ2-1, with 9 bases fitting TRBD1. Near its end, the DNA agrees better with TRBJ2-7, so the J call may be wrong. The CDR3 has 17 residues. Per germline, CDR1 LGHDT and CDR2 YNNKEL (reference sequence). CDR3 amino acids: CASSQDATGGSYNEQYF. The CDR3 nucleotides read TGTGCCAGCAGCCAAGATGCTACAGGGGGCTCCTACAATGAGCAGTACTTC.

The DNA of the CDR3 is TGTGCCACCAGGGACCCCCACCGCAATCAGCCCCAGCATTTT. It specifies CATRDPHRNQPQHF. The rearrangement links TRBV15 to TRBJ1-5, with unresolved D. The V end was cut by 6 bases, the J end by 2 bases, with 11 bases between. This CDR3 contains 14 residues. CDR1 and CDR2 from the germline V gene are LNHNV and YYDKDF (reference sequence).

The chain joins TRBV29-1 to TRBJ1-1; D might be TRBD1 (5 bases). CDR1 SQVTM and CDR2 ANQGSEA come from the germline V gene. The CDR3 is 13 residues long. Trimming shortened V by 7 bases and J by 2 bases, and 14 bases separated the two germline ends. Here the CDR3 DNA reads TGCAGCGCAACAGGCCGGGGAAACACTGAAGCTTTCTTT. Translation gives CSATGRGNTEAFF.

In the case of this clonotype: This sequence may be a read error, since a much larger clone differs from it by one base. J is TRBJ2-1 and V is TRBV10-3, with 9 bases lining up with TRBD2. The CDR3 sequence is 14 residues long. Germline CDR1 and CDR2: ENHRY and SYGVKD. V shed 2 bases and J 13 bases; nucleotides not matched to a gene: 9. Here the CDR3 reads CAISEVAGEETQFF. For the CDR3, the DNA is TGTGCCATCAGTGAGGTAGCGGGAGAAGAGACCCAGTTCTTC.

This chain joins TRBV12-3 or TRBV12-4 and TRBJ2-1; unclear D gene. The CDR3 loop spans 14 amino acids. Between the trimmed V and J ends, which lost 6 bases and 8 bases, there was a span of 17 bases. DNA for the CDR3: TGTGCCAGCAGCCCCTCGAGTCCCGCAGATGAGCAGTTCTTC. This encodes CASSPSSPADEQFF.

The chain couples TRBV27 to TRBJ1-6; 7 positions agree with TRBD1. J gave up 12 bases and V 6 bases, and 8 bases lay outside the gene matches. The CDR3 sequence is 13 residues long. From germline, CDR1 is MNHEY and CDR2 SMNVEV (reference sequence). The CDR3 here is CASSSDRARPLHF. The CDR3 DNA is TGTGCCAGCAGCTCCGACAGGGCTCGACCCCTCCACTTT.

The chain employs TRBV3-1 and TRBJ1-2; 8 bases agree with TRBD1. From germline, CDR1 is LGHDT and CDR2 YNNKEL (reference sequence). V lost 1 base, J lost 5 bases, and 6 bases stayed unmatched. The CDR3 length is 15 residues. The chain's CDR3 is CASSQGQGARYGYTF. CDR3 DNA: TGTGCCAGCAGCCAAGGGCAGGGGGCGCGGTATGGCTACACCTTC.

Here the CDR3 DNA reads TGCGCCAGCAGCTTGCCTTCCCAGTCCTACGAGCAGTACTTC. This codes for CASSLPSQSYEQYF. The chain employs TRBV5-1 and TRBJ2-7, with D hard to call. CDR1 is SGHRS, CDR2 YFSETQ, per germline. The CDR3 runs 14 residues. V was shortened by 1 base and J by 1 base, with 9 bases between the two germline ends.

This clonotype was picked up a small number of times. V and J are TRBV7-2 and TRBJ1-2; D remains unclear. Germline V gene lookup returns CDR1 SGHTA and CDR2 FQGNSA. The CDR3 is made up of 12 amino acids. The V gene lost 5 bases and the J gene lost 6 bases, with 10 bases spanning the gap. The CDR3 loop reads CASSPYMDGYTF. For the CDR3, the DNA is TGTGCCAGCAGCCCTTACATGGATGGCTACACCTTC.

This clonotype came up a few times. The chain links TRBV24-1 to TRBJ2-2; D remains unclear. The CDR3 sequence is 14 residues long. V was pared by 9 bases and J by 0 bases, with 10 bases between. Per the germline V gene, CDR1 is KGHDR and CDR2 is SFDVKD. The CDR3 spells CATQSATNTGELFF. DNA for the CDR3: TGTGCCACCCAGAGTGCGACGAACACCGGGGAGCTGTTTTTT.

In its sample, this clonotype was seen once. CDR3 sequence (DNA): TGTGCCAGCAGTGAAGCGCTAGCGGGGGGCACAGATACGCAGTATTTT. Translating gives CASSEALAGGTDTQYF. J is TRBJ2-3 and V is TRBV6-1, with 10 nucleotides matching TRBD2. This CDR3 is built from 16 residues. Germline V lookup: CDR1 MNHNS, CDR2 SASEGT. V dropped 0 bases and J dropped 1; count of bases not matched to a gene: 1.

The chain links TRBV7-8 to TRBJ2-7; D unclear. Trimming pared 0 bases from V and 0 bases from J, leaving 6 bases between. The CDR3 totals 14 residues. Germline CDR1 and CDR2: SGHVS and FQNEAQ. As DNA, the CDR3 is TGTGCCAGCAGCTTAGCGGCCGTCTCCTACGAGCAGTACTTC. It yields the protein CASSLAAVSYEQYF.

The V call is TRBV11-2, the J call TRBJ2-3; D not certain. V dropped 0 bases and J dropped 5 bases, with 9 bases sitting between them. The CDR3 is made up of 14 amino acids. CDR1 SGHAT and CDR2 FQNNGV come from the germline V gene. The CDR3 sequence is CASSLDAAQDTQYF. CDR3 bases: TGTGCCAGCAGCTTAGATGCGGCCCAAGATACGCAGTATTTT.

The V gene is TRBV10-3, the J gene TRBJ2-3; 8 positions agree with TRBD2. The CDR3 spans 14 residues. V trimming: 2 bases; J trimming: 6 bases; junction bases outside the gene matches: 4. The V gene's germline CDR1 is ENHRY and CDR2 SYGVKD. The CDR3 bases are TGTGCCATCAGTGAGCGGGAGGGCCCCGATACGCAGTATTTT. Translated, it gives CAISEREGPDTQYF.

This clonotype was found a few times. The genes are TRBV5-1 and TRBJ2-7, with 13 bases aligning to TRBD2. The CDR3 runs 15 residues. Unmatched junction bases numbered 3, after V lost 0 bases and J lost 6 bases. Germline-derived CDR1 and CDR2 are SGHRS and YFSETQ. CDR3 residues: CASSLDTSGGAEQYF. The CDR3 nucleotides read TGCGCCAGCAGCTTGGATACTAGCGGGGGGGCCGAGCAGTACTTC.